These T cell receptor beta chains were read from a single sample in a study of blood T cell repertoires in COVID-19. TCRdb's table, derived via immunoSEQ multiplex PCR, lists solely in-frame clones and lacks some. The sample has a few hundred thousand clones; about 90% are singletons. Specimen: PBMCs or T cells enriched from blood (not recorded which). All receptors come from a woman aged 30 to 39 who had recovered from COVID-19. Each CDR3 is given with its conserved first and last residue. The D gene is left open where the match is weak. Some rows have no size entry. The others give once, few or many, or a class for an expanded clone.

NA	TRBJ1-4	TRBV4-1	NA	CASSQDRLAETNEKLFF	TGCGCCAGCAGCCAAGATAGGTTGGCGGAAACTAATGAAAAACTGTTTTTT
TRBD1	TRBJ1-1	TRBV9	NA	CASRDGQGVNTEAFF	TGTGCCAGCAGGGATGGACAGGGGGTGAACACTGAAGCTTTCTTT
NA	TRBJ1-1	TRBV7-2	few	CASSLVEASTEAFF	TGTGCCAGCAGCTTAGTGGAGGCGTCCACTGAAGCTTTCTTT
TRBD1	TRBJ1-1	TRBV5-4	NA	CASSTPGGGVGTEAFF	TGTGCCAGCAGCACTCCAGGGGGCGGGGTGGGGACTGAAGCTTTCTTT
TRBD1	TRBJ2-7	TRBV19	NA	CASSTTGGTNYEQYF	TGTGCCAGTAGTACCACAGGGGGAACCAACTACGAGCAGTACTTC
TRBD1	TRBJ1-4	TRBV2	NA	CASSLGTGEGEKLFF	TGTGCCAGCAGTCTTGGGACAGGGGAAGGGGAAAAACTGTTTTTT
NA	TRBJ2-3	TRBV6-5	few	CASSPGAGTDTQYF	TGTGCCAGCAGTCCAGGGGCGGGCACAGATACGCAGTATTTT
TRBD1	TRBJ1-2	TRBV7-2	NA	CASSQDRVTVYGYTF	TGTGCCAGCAGCCAAGACAGGGTGACAGTCTATGGCTACACCTTC
NA	TRBJ1-5	TRBV27	NA	CASVRQDSNQPQHF	TGTGCCAGCGTTAGACAGGACTCCAATCAGCCCCAGCATTTT
TRBD1	TRBJ1-1	TRBV29-1	NA	CSVGERGLSTEAFF	TGCAGCGTTGGGGAAAGGGGGCTGAGCACTGAAGCTTTCTTT
NA	TRBJ2-3	TRBV10-1	once	CASSESVGEFTDTQYF	TGCGCCAGCAGTGAGTCGGTTGGTGAGTTTACAGATACGCAGTATTTT
NA	TRBJ2-5	TRBV5-6	NA	CASSGYRERKTQYF	TGTGCCAGCAGCGGCTACAGGGAAAGAAAGACCCAGTACTTC
NA	TRBJ2-3	TRBV7-9	few	CASSLVETVVSDTQYF	TGTGCCAGCAGCTTAGTAGAGACAGTTGTGTCAGATACGCAGTATTTT
NA	TRBJ1-6	TRBV30	once	CAWNAVIYNSPLHF	TGTGCCTGGAATGCGGTTATATATAATTCACCCCTCCACTTT
NA	TRBJ2-5	TRBV6-5	NA	CASSPLHRGQETQYF	TGTGCCAGCAGCCCCCTGCACCGGGGGCAAGAGACCCAGTACTTC
NA	TRBJ2-5	TRBV12-5	NA	CASGQGTQETQYF	TGTGCTAGTGGTCAGGGGACACAAGAGACCCAGTACTTC
NA	TRBJ1-5	TRBV15	few	CATSVRSTGQPQHF	TGTGCCACCAGCGTCCGATCAACAGGCCAGCCCCAGCATTTT
TRBD1	TRBJ2-5	TRBV6-2/TRBV6-3	NA	CASSYVRGQETQYF	TGTGCCAGCAGTTATGTCAGGGGGCAAGAGACCCAGTACTTC
NA	TRBJ2-3	TRBV5-1	few	CASHRAGVTDTQYF	TGCGCCAGCCACCGAGCCGGAGTCACAGATACGCAGTATTTT
NA	TRBJ2-1	TRBV29-1	NA	CSAADSYYNEQFF	TGCAGCGCCGCCGACAGTTACTACAATGAGCAGTTCTTC
NA	TRBJ1-2	TRBV6-5	NA	CASSYIGAGGDGYTF	TGTGCCAGCAGTTACATCGGTGCCGGGGGGGATGGCTACACCTTC
NA	TRBJ1-2	TRBV2	NA	CASSEAGQTFGYTF	TGTGCCAGCAGTGAAGCGGGGCAGACCTTTGGCTACACCTTC
TRBD2	TRBJ2-5	TRBV7-9	NA	CASSKTSRETQYF	TGTGCCAGCAGCAAGACTAGCAGGGAGACCCAGTACTTC
TRBD2	TRBJ2-1	TRBV28	NA	CASSPTSSGGGEQFF	TGTGCCAGCAGTCCGACCTCTAGCGGGGGGGGTGAGCAGTTCTTC
TRBD1	TRBJ2-3	TRBV7-9	NA	CASSPDRGPTDTQYF	TGTGCCAGCAGCCCAGACAGGGGGCCCACAGATACGCAGTATTTT
TRBD1	TRBJ1-1	TRBV6-5	once	CASSFTTGGIAEAFF	TGTGCCAGCAGTTTCACCACAGGGGGCATCGCTGAAGCTTTCTTT
TRBD1	TRBJ1-5	TRBV5-1	NA	CASSLAPQGDNQPQHF	TGCGCCAGCAGCTTGGCTCCCCAGGGGGACAATCAGCCCCAGCATTTT
NA	TRBJ1-1	TRBV30	NA	CAWGDYIHTEAFF	TGTGCCTGGGGGGACTACATACACACTGAAGCTTTCTTT
TRBD1	TRBJ1-4	TRBV7-9	NA	CASSLGQGRSNEKLFF	TGTGCCAGCAGCTTGGGACAGGGTCGGTCTAATGAAAAACTGTTTTTT
TRBD1	TRBJ2-7	TRBV10-2	NA	CASSQGVYEQYF	TGCGCCAGCAGCCAGGGGGTCTACGAGCAGTACTTC
NA	TRBJ2-3	TRBV27	NA	CASSYRDTDTQYF	TGTGCCAGCAGTTATCGGGACACAGATACGCAGTATTTT
NA	TRBJ2-7	TRBV5-5	NA	CASSPLTGSGEQYF	TGTGCCAGCAGCCCCTTAACAGGGAGCGGCGAGCAGTACTTC
NA	TRBJ2-1	TRBV18	NA	CASSQVQGTTTSNEQFF	TGTGCCAGCTCACAAGTACAGGGCACTACGACCTCCAATGAGCAGTTCTTC
NA	TRBJ1-3	TRBV7-9	NA	CASSLAAGGHDGNTIYF	TGTGCCAGCAGCTTAGCGGCGGGGGGGCACGATGGAAACACCATATATTTT
NA	TRBJ2-5	TRBV4-2	NA	CASSPHVAGQETQYF	TGTGCCAGCAGCCCCCACGTGGCGGGGCAAGAGACCCAGTACTTC
TRBD1	TRBJ1-2	TRBV19	once	CASRDRGYYGYTF	TGTGCCAGTAGGGACAGGGGGTACTATGGCTACACCTTC
NA	TRBJ1-2	TRBV28	once	CASTKGTGPNYGYTF	TGTGCCAGCACCAAAGGTACAGGGCCAAACTATGGCTACACCTTC
TRBD1	TRBJ2-5	TRBV7-2	NA	CASSRQGRETQYF	TGTGCCAGCTCTCGACAGGGGAGGGAGACCCAGTACTTC
NA	TRBJ1-2	TRBV15	NA	CATSPPGVYGYTF	TGTGCCACCAGCCCCCCGGGGGTCTATGGCTACACCTTC
TRBD2	TRBJ2-1	TRBV4-2	NA	CASSPTLAGDYNEQFF	TGTGCCAGCAGCCCAACTCTAGCGGGGGATTACAATGAGCAGTTCTTC
NA	TRBJ1-5	TRBV5-8	once	CASSLEDYSNQPQHF	TGTGCCAGCAGCTTGGAGGACTATAGCAATCAGCCCCAGCATTTT
NA	TRBJ1-1	TRBV6-5	NA	CASSFRTAGNTEAFF	TGTGCCAGCAGTTTCCGGACAGCCGGGAACACTGAAGCTTTCTTT
TRBD1	TRBJ1-2	TRBV6-1	NA	CASSEEGTGGGYTF	TGTGCCAGCAGTGAAGAAGGGACAGGGGGCGGCTACACCTTC
NA	TRBJ1-1	TRBV6-6	once	CASSWAGLGAFF	TGTGCCAGCAGTTGGGCAGGGTTGGGAGCTTTCTTT
TRBD1	TRBJ1-1	TRBV27	NA	CASSLRQGARVRGAEAFF	TGTGCCAGCAGTCTTCGACAGGGGGCGCGGGTCCGAGGGGCAGAAGCTTTCTTT
NA	TRBJ2-2	TRBV5-6	NA	CASSLISRTGELFF	TGTGCCAGCAGCTTGATCAGTCGCACCGGGGAGCTGTTTTTT
NA	TRBJ2-2	TRBV6-2/TRBV6-3	NA	CASSPEILAGELFF	TGTGCCAGCAGTCCGGAGATTTTGGCCGGGGAGCTGTTTTTT
TRBD1	TRBJ1-6	TRBV14	NA	CASSQGTGSYSPLHF	TGTGCCAGCAGCCAAGGGACAGGATCGTATTCACCCCTCCACTTT
NA	TRBJ1-4	TRBV6-5	once	CASSYYSTNEKLFF	TGTGCCAGCAGTTACTACTCGACTAATGAAAAACTGTTTTTT
NA	TRBJ1-6	TRBV5-1	NA	CASSVDSDSPLHF	TGCGCCAGCAGCGTCGACAGTGATTCACCCCTCCACTTT
NA	TRBJ1-2	TRBV18	NA	CASSPSVGAHGYTF	TGTGCCAGCTCACCGTCCGTAGGGGCACATGGCTACACCTTC
NA	TRBJ1-4	TRBV4-1	NA	CASSEGRRRTEKLFF	TGCGCCAGCAGCGAAGGTCGTCGGAGGACTGAAAAACTGTTTTTT
TRBD1	TRBJ2-5	TRBV15	NA	CATSRGTGVKETQYF	TGTGCCACCAGCAGAGGGACAGGGGTTAAGGAGACCCAGTACTTC
NA	TRBJ1-5	TRBV2	NA	CASSRTQLGQPQHF	TGTGCCAGTTCTCGGACACAATTAGGGCAGCCCCAGCATTTT
NA	TRBJ2-2	TRBV18	NA	CASSPRTQNTGELFF	TGTGCCAGCTCACCCCGGACACAGAACACCGGGGAGCTGTTTTTT
TRBD2	TRBJ2-3	TRBV9	NA	CASSVAGGGVTDTQYF	TGTGCCAGCAGCGTAGCGGGCGGGGGGGTCACAGATACGCAGTATTTT
TRBD1	TRBJ1-1	TRBV5-8	NA	CASSSGTGKLGEAFF	TGTGCCAGCAGCTCCGGGACAGGGAAACTAGGTGAAGCTTTCTTT